This T cell receptor (beta chain) was obtained from a study of monozygotic twins with inflammatory bowel disease. In germline, CDR1 is LGHNA, CDR2 YNFKEQ. The CDR3 is 12 residues long. Whole-study results and caveats: Patients with IBD had less TCRbeta diversity (inverse Simpson) than their healthy co-twins. Researchers report that IBD patients shared fewer clonotypes with others than healthy twins, especially amid disease activity.

Blood was drawn at over 2 ml per donor. Addition of UMIs with a 6-nucleotide sample barcode was achieved by template switching. TCRdb reprocessed the 5' RACE reads, with one entry per CDR3 protein and no DNA. This repertoire comprises 350,000 to 400,000 distinct CDR3 sequences; its ten largest clones make up 2.6%. As regards this clonotype: Antigen unknown.

The sample taken for sequencing was blood. The genes are TRBV4-2 and TRBJ1-4. The TCR originated in a human donor with ulcerative colitis or Crohn's disease, or a healthy co-twin of an affected twin (not recorded which). CDR3 sequence reads: CASSQGNEKLFF.